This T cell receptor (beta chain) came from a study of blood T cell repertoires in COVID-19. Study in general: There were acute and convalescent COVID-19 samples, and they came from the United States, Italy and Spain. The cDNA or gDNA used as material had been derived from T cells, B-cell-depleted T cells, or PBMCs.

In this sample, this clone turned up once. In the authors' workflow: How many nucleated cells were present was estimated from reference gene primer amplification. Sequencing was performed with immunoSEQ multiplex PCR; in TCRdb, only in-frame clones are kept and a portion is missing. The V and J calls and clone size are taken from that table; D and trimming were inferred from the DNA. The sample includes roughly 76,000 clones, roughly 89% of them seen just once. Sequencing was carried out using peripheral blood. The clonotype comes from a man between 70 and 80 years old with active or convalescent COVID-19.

The DNA for the CDR3 is TGTGCCACCAGCAGAGATCAGGGCAAAGCTTTCTTT. It translates to CATSRDQGKAFF. The chain combines TRBV15 with TRBJ1-1; perhaps TRBD1 as D (5 bases). This CDR3 has 12 residues. V was pared by 0 bases and J by 9 bases, with 8 bases between. Germline V gene sequence: CDR1 LNHNV, CDR2 YYDKDF (reference sequence).